The rows below give T cell receptor beta chains drawn from one sample of a study of patients and donors after allogeneic stem cell transplantation. Via MiXCR, TCRdb re-called the RT-PCR reads, giving one row per CDR3 protein. Of approximately 99,000 distinct CDR3 sequences in the sample, around 38% were seen once. The material sequenced was blood, either unsorted or a sorted T cell fraction (not recorded which). All receptors derive from a human donor who was either an allogeneic HSCT recipient or a stem cell or donor lymphocyte infusion donor (not recorded which). It is not recorded whose cells these are; they may come from a transplant donor. Both conserved end residues are part of each CDR3. A D gene is named only where the DNA matches it firmly. Some rows mark clone size as missing; the rest say once, few, many or name a class of expanded clone.

d_call	j_call	v_call	clone_size	cdr3_aa	cdr3_nt
-	TRBJ2-4	TRBV6-5	few	CASRDRQTKNIQYF	TGTGCCAGCAGGGACCGACAGACCAAAAACATTCAGTACTTC
-	TRBJ1-4	TRBV6-5	-	CASRGEKLFF	TGTGCCAGCAGGGGTGAAAAACTGTTTTTT
-	TRBJ2-1	TRBV28	-	CASSLGALYNEQFF	TGTGCCAGCAGTTTAGGGGCCCTCTACAATGAGCAGTTCTTC
-	TRBJ2-7	TRBV20-1	few	CSAGTLTGTTYEQYF	TGCAGTGCTGGAACCCTGACAGGGACTACCTACGAGCAGTACTTC
-	TRBJ2-1	TRBV7-9	-	CASTYTGGVGHNEQFF	TGTGCCAGCACTTACACCGGGGGAGTCGGCCACAATGAGCAGTTCTTC
TRBD2	TRBJ2-3	TRBV7-9	-	CASSLARWREAQYF	TGTGCCAGCAGCTTAGCGCGGTGGCGGGAGGCGCAGTATTTT
TRBD2	TRBJ2-7	TRBV7-9	-	CASSWGLAGFTSYEQYF	TGTGCCAGCAGCTGGGGACTAGCGGGATTTACCTCCTACGAGCAGTACTTC
-	TRBJ2-1	TRBV14	few	CASSHLWVHEQFF	TGTGCCAGCAGCCACCTTTGGGTGCATGAGCAGTTCTTC
-	TRBJ2-4	TRBV5-1	few	CASSGRESGIQYF	TGCGCCAGCAGCGGCCGCGAGAGTGGCATTCAGTACTTC
TRBD2	TRBJ2-2	TRBV6-1	few	CASRRGLAVTGELFF	TGTGCCAGCAGAAGGGGACTAGCGGTCACCGGGGAGCTGTTTTTT
-	TRBJ2-1	TRBV25-1	-	CASSEAGAGEQFF	TGTGCCAGCAGTGAAGCTGGCGCTGGTGAGCAGTTCTTC
-	TRBJ2-4	TRBV24-1	few	CATSTSNLAKNIQYF	TGTGCCACCAGTACTTCGAATCTAGCCAAAAACATTCAGTACTTC
-	TRBJ1-5	TRBV28	-	CASSPTKGFSNQPQHF	TGTGCCAGCAGTCCCACAAAGGGGTTTAGCAATCAGCCCCAGCATTTT
-	TRBJ1-5	TRBV12-3/TRBV12-4	few	CASSFLGLNQPQHF	TGTGCCAGCAGTTTTCTGGGTTTAAATCAGCCCCAGCATTTT
-	TRBJ2-1	TRBV6-5	-	CASKPGTTDYEQFF	TGTGCCAGCAAACCGGGGACCACGGACTATGAGCAGTTCTTC
-	TRBJ2-7	TRBV12-3/TRBV12-4	few	CASSLDREKQYF	TGTGCCAGCAGTTTAGACAGGGAAAAGCAGTACTTC
TRBD1	TRBJ2-3	TRBV9	-	CASSESRDRVRTDTQYF	TGTGCCAGCAGCGAGTCCCGGGACAGGGTCAGAACAGATACGCAGTATTTT
-	TRBJ2-7	TRBV19	-	CASSSKGAGGSYEQYF	TGTGCCAGTAGTTCAAAGGGAGCCGGGGGTTCCTACGAGCAGTACTTC
-	TRBJ1-1	TRBV27	few	CASRLVNGGRAEAFF	TGTGCCAGCAGATTAGTTAATGGCGGTCGGGCTGAAGCTTTCTTT
-	TRBJ2-3	TRBV20-1	-	CSARDLTRTTDTQYF	TGCAGTGCTAGAGATCTAACCCGTACCACAGATACGCAGTATTTT
-	TRBJ2-3	TRBV12-3/TRBV12-4	-	CASSLSGSPDTQYF	TGTGCCAGCAGTTTAAGTGGGAGCCCAGATACGCAGTATTTT
-	TRBJ1-2	TRBV14	-	CASSLMSYGYTF	TGTGCCAGCTCACTGATGAGCTATGGCTACACCTTC
TRBD1	TRBJ2-2	TRBV2	-	CATQGAHANTGELFF	TGTGCCACCCAGGGGGCGCATGCAAACACCGGGGAGCTGTTTTTT
-	TRBJ1-5	TRBV12-3/TRBV12-4	many	CASSYTPGNQPQHF	TGTGCCAGCAGTTACACGCCCGGCAATCAGCCCCAGCATTTT
-	TRBJ1-2	TRBV20-1	few	CSARDRLAIHGYTF	TGCAGTGCTAGAGATCGGCTTGCGATACATGGCTACACCTTC
-	TRBJ1-1	TRBV2	-	CASRVGEAFF	TGTGCCAGCAGGGTTGGAGAAGCTTTCTTT
-	TRBJ1-1	TRBV3-1	-	CASSQYSGTEAFF	TGTGCCAGCAGCCAATATTCAGGGACAGAAGCTTTCTTT
-	TRBJ2-7	TRBV5-6	few	CASSLGATRLYEQYF	TGTGCCAGCAGCCTTGGGGCGACTAGATTATACGAGCAGTACTTC